The sequence of this T cell receptor beta chain was determined in a study of radiation and T cells in renal cell carcinoma. Study-wide points: From baseline, blood top tumor clonotypes peaked at 2 weeks post-radiation.

The data were produced by immunoSEQ multiplex PCR, yet TCRdb's version contains in-frame clones alone and is incomplete. The table has more than 60,000 clones, around 78% seen once. Sample time point: blood 4 weeks post-SBRT, at nephrectomy. Treatment of the sample: 15 Gy SBRT to primary tumor, nephrectomy 4 weeks later. Nephrectomy followed 15 Gy stereotactic body radiation by 4 weeks. This clone was seen once. Its target is not known. The sample holds other DNA sequences that translate to the same CDR3. The TCR originated in a woman aged 55-69 years with renal cell carcinoma. Specimen: blood, collected from a patient whose treatment included radiotherapy and nephrectomy.

CDR3 nucleotide sequence: TGTGCCAGCAGCACTAGCGGGAGTAAGACCCAGTACTTC. Amino acids: CASSTSGSKTQYF. The genes are TRBV2 and TRBJ2-5; TRBD2 matches 11 bases. The germline V gene has CDR1 SNHLY and CDR2 FYNNEI. This CDR3 has 13 residues. Trimming took 6 bases from V and 6 from J; bases not matched to a gene: 3.